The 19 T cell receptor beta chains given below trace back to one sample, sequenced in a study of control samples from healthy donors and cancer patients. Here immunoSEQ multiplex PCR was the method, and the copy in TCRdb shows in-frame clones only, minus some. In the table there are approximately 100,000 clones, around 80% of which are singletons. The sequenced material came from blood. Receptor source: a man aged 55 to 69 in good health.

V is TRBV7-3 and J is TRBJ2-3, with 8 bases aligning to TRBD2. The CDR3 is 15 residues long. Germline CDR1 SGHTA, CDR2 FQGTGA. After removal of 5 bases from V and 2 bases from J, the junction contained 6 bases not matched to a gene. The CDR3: CASSLTGGPTDTQYF. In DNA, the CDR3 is TGTGCCAGCAGCCTTACGGGGGGGCCCACAGATACGCAGTATTTT.

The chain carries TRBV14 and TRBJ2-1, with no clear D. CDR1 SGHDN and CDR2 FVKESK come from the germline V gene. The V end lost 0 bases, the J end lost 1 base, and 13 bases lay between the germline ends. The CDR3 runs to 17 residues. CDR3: CASSQDILQRSYNEQFF. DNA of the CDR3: TGTGCCAGCAGCCAAGATATTCTCCAGCGTTCCTACAATGAGCAGTTCTTC.

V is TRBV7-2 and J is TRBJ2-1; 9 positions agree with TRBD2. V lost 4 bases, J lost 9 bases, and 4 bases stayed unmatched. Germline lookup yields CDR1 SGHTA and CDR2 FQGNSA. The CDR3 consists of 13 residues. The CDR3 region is CASSSSGGLEQFF. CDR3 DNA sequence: TGTGCCAGCAGCTCCAGCGGGGGGCTTGAGCAGTTCTTC.

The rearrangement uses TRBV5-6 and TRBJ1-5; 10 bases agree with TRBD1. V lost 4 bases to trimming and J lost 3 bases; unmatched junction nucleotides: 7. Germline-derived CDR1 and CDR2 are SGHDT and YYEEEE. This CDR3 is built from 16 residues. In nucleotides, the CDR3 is TGTGCCAGCAGCCAAACGGGACAGGGGAACAATCAGCCCCAGCATTTT. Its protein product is CASSQTGQGNNQPQHF.

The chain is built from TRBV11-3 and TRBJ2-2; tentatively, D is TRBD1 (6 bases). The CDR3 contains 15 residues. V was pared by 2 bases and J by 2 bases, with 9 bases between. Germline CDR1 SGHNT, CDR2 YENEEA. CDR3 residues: CASSLSGVNTGELFF. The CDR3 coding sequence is TGTGCCAGCAGCTTATCAGGGGTCAACACCGGGGAGCTGTTTTTT.

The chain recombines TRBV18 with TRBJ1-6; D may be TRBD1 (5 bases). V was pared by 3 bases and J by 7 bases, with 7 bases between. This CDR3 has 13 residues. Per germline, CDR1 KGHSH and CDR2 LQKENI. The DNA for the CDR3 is TGTGCCAGCTCACCCGACAGAAATTCACCCCTCCACTTT. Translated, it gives CASSPDRNSPLHF.

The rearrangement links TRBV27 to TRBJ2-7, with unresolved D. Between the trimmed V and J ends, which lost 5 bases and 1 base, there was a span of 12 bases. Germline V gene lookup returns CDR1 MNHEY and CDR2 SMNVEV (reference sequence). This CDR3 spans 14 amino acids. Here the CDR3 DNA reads TGTGCCAGCAGTCCGCTGCCAAAATCCTACGAGCAGTACTTC. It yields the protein CASSPLPKSYEQYF.

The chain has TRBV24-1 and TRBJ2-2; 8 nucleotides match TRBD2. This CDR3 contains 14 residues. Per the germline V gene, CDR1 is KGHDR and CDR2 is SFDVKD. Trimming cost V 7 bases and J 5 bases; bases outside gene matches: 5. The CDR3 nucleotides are TGTGCCACCAGCTGGCGGGAGGTAACCGGGGAGCTGTTTTTT. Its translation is CATSWREVTGELFF.

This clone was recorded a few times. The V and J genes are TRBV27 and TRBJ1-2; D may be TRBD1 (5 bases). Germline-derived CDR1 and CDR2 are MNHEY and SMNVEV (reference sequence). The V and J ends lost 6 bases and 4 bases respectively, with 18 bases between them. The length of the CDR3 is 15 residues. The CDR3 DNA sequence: TGTGCCAGCAGACCTACTGTGGGGCCTGGCTATGGCTACACCTTC. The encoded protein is CASRPTVGPGYGYTF.

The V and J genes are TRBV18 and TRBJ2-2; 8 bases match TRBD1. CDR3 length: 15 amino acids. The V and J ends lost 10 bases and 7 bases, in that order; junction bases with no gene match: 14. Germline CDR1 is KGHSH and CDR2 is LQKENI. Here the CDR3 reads CATASQGVVGGELFF. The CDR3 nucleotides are TGTGCCACCGCATCACAGGGGGTTGTCGGCGGGGAGCTGTTTTTT.

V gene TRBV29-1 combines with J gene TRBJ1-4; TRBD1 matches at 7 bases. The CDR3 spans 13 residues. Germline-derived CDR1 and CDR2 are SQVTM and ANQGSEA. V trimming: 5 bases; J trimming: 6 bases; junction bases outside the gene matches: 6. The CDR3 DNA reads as TGCAGCGTTACAGGGGAGTGGGATGAAAAACTGTTTTTT. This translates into CSVTGEWDEKLFF.

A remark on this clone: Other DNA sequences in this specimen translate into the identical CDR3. The CDR3 loop is CASSQDGGSNQPQHF. The CDR3 nucleotides are TGTGCCAGCAGCCAAGATGGGGGCAGCAATCAGCCCCAGCATTTT. The rearrangement links TRBV3-1 (or the pseudogene TRBV3-2) to TRBJ1-5; possible D gene TRBD1, 6 bases. Germline V gives CDR1 LGHDT, CDR2 YNNKEL (reference sequence). The CDR3 has 15 residues. V gave up 0 bases and J gave up 1 base, with 7 bases separating them.

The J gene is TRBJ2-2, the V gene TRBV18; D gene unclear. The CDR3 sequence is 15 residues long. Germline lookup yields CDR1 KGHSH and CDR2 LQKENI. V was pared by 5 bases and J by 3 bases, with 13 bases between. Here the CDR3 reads CASSEVNGYTGELFF. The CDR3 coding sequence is TGTGCCAGCTCAGAAGTTAACGGATACACCGGGGAGCTGTTTTTT.

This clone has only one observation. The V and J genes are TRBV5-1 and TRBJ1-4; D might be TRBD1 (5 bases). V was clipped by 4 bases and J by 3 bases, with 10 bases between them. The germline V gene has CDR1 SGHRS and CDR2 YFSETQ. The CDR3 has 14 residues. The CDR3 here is CASSLGDANEKLFF. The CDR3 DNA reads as TGCGCCAGCAGCCTCGGGGACGCTAATGAAAAACTGTTTTTT.

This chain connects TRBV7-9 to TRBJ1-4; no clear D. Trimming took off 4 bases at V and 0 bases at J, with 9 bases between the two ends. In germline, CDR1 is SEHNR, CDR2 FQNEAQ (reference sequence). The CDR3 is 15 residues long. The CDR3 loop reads CASSSIQPTNEKLFF. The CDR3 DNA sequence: TGTGCCAGCAGCTCTATACAACCAACTAATGAAAAACTGTTTTTT.

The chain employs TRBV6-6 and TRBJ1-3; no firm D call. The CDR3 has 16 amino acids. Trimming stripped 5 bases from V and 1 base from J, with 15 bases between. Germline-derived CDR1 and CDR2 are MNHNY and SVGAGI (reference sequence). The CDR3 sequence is CASSRAGRRSGNTIYF. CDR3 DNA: TGTGCCAGCAGTCGAGCCGGGAGGCGGTCTGGAAACACCATATATTTT.

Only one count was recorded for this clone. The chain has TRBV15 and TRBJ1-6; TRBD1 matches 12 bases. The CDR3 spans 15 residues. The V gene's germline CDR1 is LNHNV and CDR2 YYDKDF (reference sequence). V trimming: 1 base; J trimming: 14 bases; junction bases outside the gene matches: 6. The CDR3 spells CATSRGGTGGRSLHF. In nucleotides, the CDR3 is TGTGCCACCAGCAGAGGAGGGACAGGGGGCAGATCCCTCCACTTT.

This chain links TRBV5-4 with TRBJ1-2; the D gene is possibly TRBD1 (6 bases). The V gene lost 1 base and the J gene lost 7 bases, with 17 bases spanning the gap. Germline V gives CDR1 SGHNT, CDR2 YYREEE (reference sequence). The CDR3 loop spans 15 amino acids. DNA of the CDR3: TGTGCCAGCAGCTTGATCGGACAGCTGCGGAGTGGCTACACCTTC. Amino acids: CASSLIGQLRSGYTF.

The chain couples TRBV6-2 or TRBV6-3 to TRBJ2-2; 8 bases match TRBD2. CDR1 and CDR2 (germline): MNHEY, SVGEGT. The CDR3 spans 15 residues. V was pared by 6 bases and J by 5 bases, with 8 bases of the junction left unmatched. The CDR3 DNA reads TGTGCCAGCAGCCCCGGGAGGGGTAGGACCGGGGAGCTGTTTTTT. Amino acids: CASSPGRGRTGELFF.